Below, 24 T cell receptor beta chains from the same sample are listed, as sequenced in a study of cytotoxic CD8 clonotypes in ibrutinib-treated CLL. The method was immunoSEQ multiplex PCR; TCRdb's version includes in-frame clones alone and lacks a portion of them. The sample shows almost 250,000 clones, roughly 74% of them seen only once. The source material was PBMCs, sampled after 24 months of ibrutinib treatment. Receptors originate from a human donor with chronic lymphocytic leukemia.

The CDR3 loop is CASSPGWGSGMTDTQYF. CDR3 coding DNA: TGTGCCAGCAGCCCGGGTTGGGGTAGCGGGATGACAGATACGCAGTATTTT. The chain joins TRBV11-3 to TRBJ2-3, with TRBD2 matching over 8 bases. Germline CDR1 SGHNT, CDR2 YENEEA. The trim removed 5 bases at V and 3 bases at J, leaving 13 bases unmatched. The CDR3 consists of 17 residues.

This clone has only one observation. The chain joins TRBV27 to TRBJ2-3, with a possible D match to TRBD2 (5 bases). Trimming removed 3 bases at V and 4 bases at J, with 14 bases between. The CDR3 extends over 15 amino acids. CDR1 is MNHEY, CDR2 SMNVEV, per germline (reference sequence). The CDR3 spells CASSFRERAPDTQYF. The CDR3 coding sequence is TGTGCCAGCAGTTTCCGGGAAAGGGCCCCAGATACGCAGTATTTT.

V and J are TRBV28 and TRBJ1-3; no clear D gene. The CDR3 extends over 12 amino acids. V gave up 6 bases and J gave up 8 bases, with 11 bases separating them. Germline V gene lookup returns CDR1 MDHEN and CDR2 SYDVKM. The CDR3 reads CASRPGRHTIYF. The CDR3 DNA follows: TGTGCCAGCAGGCCCGGGCGGCACACCATATATTTT.

The chain couples TRBV29-1 to TRBJ2-1; tentatively, D is TRBD1 or TRBD2 (5 bases each). Trimming removed 6 bases from V and 10 bases from J, with 13 bases in between. CDR1 SQVTM and CDR2 ANQGSEA come from the germline V gene. The CDR3 has 11 amino acids. The CDR3 spells CSVARGVEQFF. CDR3 coding DNA: TGCAGCGTCGCAAGAGGGGTGGAGCAGTTCTTC.

The V and J genes are TRBV7-8 and TRBJ2-7; the D gene is possibly TRBD2 (5 bases). The CDR3 spans 14 residues. CDR1 and CDR2 from the germline V gene are SGHVS and FQNEAQ. Trimming left V 5 bases short and J 0 bases short, with 11 bases between. The CDR3 sequence is CASSRTLSSYEQYF. CDR3 nucleotides: TGTGCCAGCAGCCGGACTTTGAGCTCCTACGAGCAGTACTTC.

This clone was seen a handful of times. This chain links TRBV29-1 with TRBJ2-5; weak D call: TRBD2 (5 bases). V gave up 1 base and J gave up 5 bases, with 14 bases separating them. The CDR3 runs to 14 residues. Germline assignment: CDR1 SQVTM and CDR2 ANQGSEA. The chain's CDR3 is CSVEGGVWRETQYF. The CDR3 DNA is TGCAGCGTTGAAGGCGGCGTGTGGAGGGAGACCCAGTACTTC.

V is TRBV18 and J is TRBJ2-2, with TRBD2 matching 8 bases. The CDR3 extends over 17 amino acids. V lost 1 base, J lost 3 bases, and 7 bases stayed unmatched. Germline V gives CDR1 KGHSH, CDR2 LQKENI. The CDR3 DNA reads as TGTGCCAGCTCACCACGGGGACTAGTTCGCGACACCGGGGAGCTGTTTTTT. This sequence encodes CASSPRGLVRDTGELFF. Using reference TRBV18 and TRBJ2-2 for the parts outside the CDR3, the full variable domain is NAGVMQNPRHLVRRRGQEARLRCSPMKGHSHVYWYRQLPEEGLKFMVYLQKENIIDESGMPKERFSAEFPKEGPSILRIQQVVRGDSAAYFCASSPRGLVRDTGELFFGEGSRLTVL.

CDR3 residues: CATEHRASGRIDEQFF. The DNA of the CDR3 is TGTGCCACCGAACACCGGGCTAGCGGGAGGATAGATGAGCAGTTCTTC. The chain links TRBV10-3 to TRBJ2-1; 11 positions match TRBD2. Germline loops: CDR1 ENHRY, CDR2 SYGVKD. The CDR3 contains 16 residues. V shed 10 bases and J 8 bases; nucleotides not matched to a gene: 16.

The sample holds a few counts of this clone. Here the CDR3 reads CASSKDRGPPSQPQHF. In DNA, the CDR3 is TGTGCCAGCAGCAAGGACAGGGGGCCTCCAAGTCAGCCCCAGCATTTT. The V and J genes are TRBV2 and TRBJ1-5; TRBD1 matches 11 bases. The CDR3 has 16 residues. Germline CDR1 is SNHLY and CDR2 is FYNNEI. V lost 6 bases and J lost 6; bases outside the gene matches: 10.

J is TRBJ2-1 and V is TRBV19; 7 bases are a match to TRBD2. The V gene's germline CDR1 is LNHDA and CDR2 SQIVND (reference sequence). V was clipped by 0 bases and J by 8 bases; unmatched bases: 10. CDR3 size: 16 residues. CDR3 amino acids: CASSIDRPGRLDEQFF. For the CDR3, the DNA is TGTGCCAGTAGTATAGATCGCCCCGGGAGGTTGGATGAGCAGTTCTTC.

The chain links TRBV6-5 to TRBJ1-1; D possibly corresponds to TRBD1 (6 bases). This CDR3 is built from 14 residues. Germline V gene sequence: CDR1 MNHEY, CDR2 SVGAGI. V lost 6 bases to trimming and J lost 2 bases, with 13 bases between them. Written as DNA, the CDR3 is TGTGCCAGCAGACGCGGGACAACTAACACTGAAGCTTTCTTT. Translating it yields CASRRGTTNTEAFF.

The rearrangement links TRBV30 to TRBJ1-2, with D perhaps TRBD1 (5 bases). V lost 1 base, J lost 4 bases, and 7 bases lay in between. CDR3 length: 12 residues. Germline V gene sequence: CDR1 GTSNPN, CDR2 SVGIG (reference sequence). In nucleotides, the CDR3 is TGTGCCTGGAGTGGGGGGACCTATGGCTACACCTTC. The encoded protein is CAWSGGTYGYTF.

The rearrangement joins TRBV6-6 to TRBJ1-2; D gene uncertain. Germline V lookup: CDR1 MNHNY, CDR2 SVGAGI (reference sequence). The CDR3 runs to 10 residues. The V end was cut by 5 bases, the J end by 5 bases, with 3 bases between. CDR3 amino acids: CASSEYGYTF. The CDR3 DNA is TGTGCCAGCAGTGAATATGGCTACACCTTC.

The chain couples TRBV10-3 to TRBJ1-5; D unclear. The CDR3 length is 12 residues. CDR1 and CDR2 from the germline V gene are ENHRY and SYGVKD. V was shortened by 6 bases and J by 0 bases, with 3 bases between the two germline ends. In DNA form, the CDR3 reads TGTGCCATCAGGGATAGCAATCAGCCCCAGCATTTT. This codes for CAIRDSNQPQHF.

This clone was found once. The chain has TRBV19 and TRBJ1-2, with D unclear. The CDR3 runs 11 residues. Germline CDR1 and CDR2: LNHDA and SQIVND (reference sequence). Trimming shortened V by 4 bases and J by 5 bases, and 5 bases separated the two germline ends. CDR3 loop: CASSTGYGYTF. For the CDR3, the DNA is TGTGCCAGTAGTACCGGTTATGGCTACACCTTC.

The rearrangement uses TRBV6-5 and TRBJ1-2; a possible D gene is TRBD1 (5 bases). CDR1 and CDR2 from the germline V gene are MNHEY and SVGAGI. V dropped 0 bases and J dropped 2 bases, with 13 bases sitting between them. The length of the CDR3 is 16 residues. CDR3 nucleotide sequence: TGTGCCAGCAGTTACTCCGGCAGGGCCAAAAACTATGGCTACACCTTC. The encoded protein is CASSYSGRAKNYGYTF.

The chain couples TRBV28 to TRBJ1-1; D is unresolved. The V gene lost 7 bases and the J gene lost 7 bases, with 10 bases spanning the gap. The CDR3 is made up of 11 amino acids. Germline V gives CDR1 MDHEN, CDR2 SYDVKM. The CDR3 bases are TGTGCCAGCATCATGGGGTATGAAGCTTTCTTT. As protein: CASIMGYEAFF.

This clone was seen only a few times. The chain combines TRBV7-3 with TRBJ2-1; no clear D. V was cut by 5 bases and J by 9 bases, with 11 bases left in between. Germline CDR1 SGHTA, CDR2 FQGTGA. The CDR3 has 12 residues. The CDR3 is CASSPQTGEQFF. As DNA, the CDR3 is TGTGCCAGCAGCCCGCAGACGGGTGAGCAGTTCTTC.

The rearrangement links TRBV7-9 to TRBJ2-1; 11 nucleotides line up with TRBD2. Germline V gene lookup returns CDR1 SEHNR and CDR2 FQNEAQ (reference sequence). V was clipped by 7 bases and J by 3 bases; unmatched bases: 8. The CDR3 loop spans 16 amino acids. The CDR3: CASTSTSGIRYNEQFF. For the CDR3, the DNA is TGTGCCAGCACCTCGACTAGCGGGATACGCTACAATGAGCAGTTCTTC.

The genes are TRBV5-1 and TRBJ2-7; no clear D gene. V gave up 4 bases and J gave up 0 bases, with 8 bases separating them. The CDR3 covers 13 residues. Germline assignment: CDR1 SGHRS and CDR2 YFSETQ. The CDR3 bases are TGCGCCAGCAGCCCGAGGAGCTCCTACGAGCAGTACTTC. Translating it yields CASSPRSSYEQYF.

The V gene is TRBV7-9, the J gene TRBJ2-2, with 14 bases identical to TRBD2. The CDR3 extends over 17 amino acids. V gave up 4 bases and J gave up 7 bases; unmatched junction bases: 8. Germline values: CDR1 SEHNR, CDR2 FQNEAQ (reference sequence). In DNA form, the CDR3 reads TGTGCCAGCAGCTCTGGGACTAGCGGGAGTTTCGGCGGGGAGCTGTTTTTT. Protein product: CASSSGTSGSFGGELFF.

This clone was seen a single time. J is TRBJ1-1 and V is TRBV28; D gene unclear. Trimming removed 6 bases at V and 1 base at J, with 3 bases between. Per germline, CDR1 MDHEN and CDR2 SYDVKM. The CDR3 sequence is 11 residues long. Written as DNA, the CDR3 is TGTGCCAGCAGGGAGAACACTGAAGCTTTCTTT. Translated, it gives CASRENTEAFF.

The chain joins TRBV10-3 to TRBJ2-7; a weak D match, TRBD2 (6 bases). This CDR3 has 12 amino acids. The germline gives CDR1 ENHRY, CDR2 SYGVKD. The ends were cut back, 11 bases at V and 3 bases at J, with 14 bases in the middle. CDR3 sequence reads: CAASGTRYEQYF. In nucleotides, the CDR3 is TGTGCCGCATCCGGGACTCGCTACGAGCAGTACTTC.

The count of this clone is one. The chain has TRBV11-2 and TRBJ2-7; D gene unclear. Germline lookup yields CDR1 SGHAT and CDR2 FQNNGV. Trimming removed 0 bases at V and 0 bases at J, with 9 bases between. The CDR3 loop spans 15 amino acids. As DNA, the CDR3 is TGTGCCAGCAGCTTAGATCCGGACCCCTCCTACGAGCAGTACTTC. Protein sequence: CASSLDPDPSYEQYF.